Sequencing of this TCR beta chain was carried out in a study of control samples from healthy donors and cancer patients (dated by TCRdb to 2018 to 2021). The library was obtained by the immunoSEQ multiplex PCR assay. TCRdb re-hosts the immuneACCESS table, in-frame sequences only. Its copies lack some clones; in the studies checked, an unresolved V gene accounts for under half of them, and the cause for the rest is not known. The sample profile shows some 220,000 clones; about 94% of them were found once. Approximately 1.6% of the sample belongs to the ten largest clones. Comments on this clone: The antigen it binds to is not known. Per-base qualities were not stored, and no clone one base away is much larger.

This sequence was found in a man in his forties or fifties in good health. The sample comprised blood.

The DNA sequence is as follows: TGTGCCAGCAGCTTAGGGGCGAGGCACAATGAGCAGTTCTTC. It specifies CASSLGARHNEQFF. This receptor chain uses TRBV7-9 and TRBJ2-1, with the identity of the D gene unclear. The CDR3 holds 14 amino acids from the cysteine to the phenylalanine. Of all the DNA, just the CDR3 is kept, 42 bases in frame from base 1. As encoded in the germline V gene (reference sequence), CDR1 is SEHNR while CDR2 is FQNEAQ. A distance of 9 bases separates the germline ends of V and J, which lose 1 base and 5 bases respectively.